This TCR beta chain was sequenced for a study of shared clonotypes between healthy human individuals. About the research overall: The donors, two women and three men, were aged 18 to 49.

The study, taken as a whole, reports: Sequencing depth was a factor that was expected to affect clonotype sharing among donors. In general, naive subsets displayed greater estimated richness than memory subsets did.

The repertoire was sequenced with immunoSEQ multiplex PCR; TCRdb's copy has only in-frame clones and lacks some. The table lists over a million clones, around 97% of them singletons. About this clone itself: No antigen is known for it.

Naive CD4+ cells were CD45RA-selected; the remaining cells were memory. Sample: naive CD4+ T cells sorted from blood. The subset was: CD45RA+ positively selected. The origin of this receptor is a man aged 30-40 years in good health.

The CDR3 protein is CASSRNTGPLNIQYF. The DNA of the CDR3 is TGTGCCAGCAGCCGGAACACGGGACCACTAAACATTCAGTACTTC. This chain joins TRBV9 and TRBJ2-4, with D perhaps given as TRBD1 or TRBD2 (5 bases each). This CDR3 spans 15 amino acids. Germline V gene data show CDR1 as SGDLS and CDR2 as YYNGEE. V was pared by 4 bases and J by 6 bases, with 17 bases between.